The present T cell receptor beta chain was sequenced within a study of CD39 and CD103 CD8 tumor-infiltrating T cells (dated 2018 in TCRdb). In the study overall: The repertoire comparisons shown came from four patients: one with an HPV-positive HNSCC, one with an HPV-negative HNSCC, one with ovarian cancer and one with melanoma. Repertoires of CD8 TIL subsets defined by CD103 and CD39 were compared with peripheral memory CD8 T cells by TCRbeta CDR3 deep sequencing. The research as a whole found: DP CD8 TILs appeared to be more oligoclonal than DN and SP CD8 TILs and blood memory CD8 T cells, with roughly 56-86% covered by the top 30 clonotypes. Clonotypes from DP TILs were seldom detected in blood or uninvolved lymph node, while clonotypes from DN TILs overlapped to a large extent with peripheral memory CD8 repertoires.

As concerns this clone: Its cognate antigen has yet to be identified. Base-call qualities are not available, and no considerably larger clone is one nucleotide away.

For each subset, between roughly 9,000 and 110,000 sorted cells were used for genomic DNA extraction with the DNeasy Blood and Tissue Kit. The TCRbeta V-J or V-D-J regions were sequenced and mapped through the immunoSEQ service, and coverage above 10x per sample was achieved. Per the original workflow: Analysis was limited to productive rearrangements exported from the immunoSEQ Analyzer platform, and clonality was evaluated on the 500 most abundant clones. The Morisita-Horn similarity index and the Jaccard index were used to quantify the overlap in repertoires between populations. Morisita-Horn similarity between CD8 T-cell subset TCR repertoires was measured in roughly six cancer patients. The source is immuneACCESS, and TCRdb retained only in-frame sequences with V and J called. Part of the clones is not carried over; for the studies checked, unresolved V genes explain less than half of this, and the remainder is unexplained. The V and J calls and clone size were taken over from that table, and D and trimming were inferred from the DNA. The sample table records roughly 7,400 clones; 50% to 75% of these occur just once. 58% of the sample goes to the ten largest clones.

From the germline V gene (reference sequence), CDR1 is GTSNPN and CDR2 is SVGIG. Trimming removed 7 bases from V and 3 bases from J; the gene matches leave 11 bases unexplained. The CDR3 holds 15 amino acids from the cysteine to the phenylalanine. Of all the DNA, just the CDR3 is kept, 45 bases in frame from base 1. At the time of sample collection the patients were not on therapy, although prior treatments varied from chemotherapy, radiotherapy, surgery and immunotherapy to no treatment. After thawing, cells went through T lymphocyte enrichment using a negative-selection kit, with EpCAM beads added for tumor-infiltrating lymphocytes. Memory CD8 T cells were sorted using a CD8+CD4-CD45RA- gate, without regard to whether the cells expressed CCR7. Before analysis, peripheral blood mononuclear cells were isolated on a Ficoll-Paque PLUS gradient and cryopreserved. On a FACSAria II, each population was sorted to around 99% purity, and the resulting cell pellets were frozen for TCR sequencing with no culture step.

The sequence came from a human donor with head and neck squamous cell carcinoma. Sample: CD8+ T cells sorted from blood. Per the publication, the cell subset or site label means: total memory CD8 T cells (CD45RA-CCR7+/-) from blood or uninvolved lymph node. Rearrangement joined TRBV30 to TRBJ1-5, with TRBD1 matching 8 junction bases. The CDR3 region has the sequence CAYNQGQANNQPQHF. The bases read TGTGCCTACAACCAGGGACAGGCCAACAATCAGCCCCAGCATTTT.